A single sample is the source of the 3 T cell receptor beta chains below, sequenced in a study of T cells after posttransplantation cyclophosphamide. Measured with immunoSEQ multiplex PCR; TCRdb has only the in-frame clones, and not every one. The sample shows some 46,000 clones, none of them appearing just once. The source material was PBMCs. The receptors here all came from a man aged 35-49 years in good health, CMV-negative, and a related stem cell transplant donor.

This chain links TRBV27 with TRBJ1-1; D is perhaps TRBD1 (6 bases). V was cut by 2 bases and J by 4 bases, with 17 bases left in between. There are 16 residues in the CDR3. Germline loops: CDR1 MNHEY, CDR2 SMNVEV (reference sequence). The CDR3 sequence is CASSLTAGVAITEAFF. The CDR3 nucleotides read TGTGCCAGCAGTTTAACGGCAGGGGTTGCGATCACTGAAGCTTTCTTT.

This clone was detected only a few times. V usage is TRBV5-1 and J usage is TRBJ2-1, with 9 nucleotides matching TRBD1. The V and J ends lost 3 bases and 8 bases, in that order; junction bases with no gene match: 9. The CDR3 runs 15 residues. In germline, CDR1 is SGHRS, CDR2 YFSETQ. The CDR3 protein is CASSSGQGGSDEQFF. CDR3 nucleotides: TGCGCCAGCAGCTCGGGACAGGGCGGAAGCGATGAGCAGTTCTTC.

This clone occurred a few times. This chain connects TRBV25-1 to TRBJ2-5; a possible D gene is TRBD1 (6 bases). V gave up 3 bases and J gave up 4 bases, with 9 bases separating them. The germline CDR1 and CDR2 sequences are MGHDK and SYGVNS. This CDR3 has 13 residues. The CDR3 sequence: CASSDGGLETQYF. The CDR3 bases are TGTGCCAGCAGTGATGGGGGCCTAGAGACCCAGTACTTC. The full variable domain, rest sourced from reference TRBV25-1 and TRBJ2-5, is EADIYQTPRYLVIGTGKKITLECSQTMGHDKMYWYQQDPGMELHLIHYSYGVNSTEKGDLSSESTVSRIRTEHFPLTLESARPSHTSQYLCASSDGGLETQYFGPGTRLLVL.